This T cell receptor beta chain emerged from a study of T cells after yellow fever vaccination. Whole-study findings and limits: Once the booster was given, most primary-vaccination clones reappeared, at over 95% for CD4 and around 90% for CD8.

This clonotype has a handful of counts. Its antigen is unidentified. MiXCR, run by TCRdb on the 5' RACE reads, gives a single entry per CDR3 protein. The top ten clones hold over 11% of a sample with 500,000 to 650,000 distinct CDR3 sequences, around an eighth of them seen once. V lost 4 bases and J 5 bases, leaving 9 bases between the germline ends. CDR1 is KGHSH, CDR2 LQKENI, per germline. The CDR3 sequence is 13 residues long. The specimen comprised PBMCs, sampled on the day of the yellow fever booster vaccination. This receptor was obtained from a man in his thirties or forties who received the YFV17D yellow fever vaccine. V is TRBV18 and J is TRBJ2-1; D not certain. DNA of the CDR3: TGTGCCAGCTCACTCACAGATAACAATGAGCAGTTCTTC. Amino acid sequence: CASSLTDNNEQFF.